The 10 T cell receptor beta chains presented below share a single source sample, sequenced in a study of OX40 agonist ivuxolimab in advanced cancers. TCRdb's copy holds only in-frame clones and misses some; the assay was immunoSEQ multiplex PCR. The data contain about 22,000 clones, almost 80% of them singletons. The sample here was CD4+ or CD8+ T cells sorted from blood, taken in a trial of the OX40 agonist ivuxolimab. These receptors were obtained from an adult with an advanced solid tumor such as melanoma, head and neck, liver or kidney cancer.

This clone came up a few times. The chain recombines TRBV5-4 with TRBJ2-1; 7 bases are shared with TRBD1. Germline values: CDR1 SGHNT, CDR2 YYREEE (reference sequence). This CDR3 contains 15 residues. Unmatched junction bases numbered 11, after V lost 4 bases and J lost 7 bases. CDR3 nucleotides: TGTGCCAGCAGCGAGGGACAGTGGGATGGGAATGAGCAGTTCTTC. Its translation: CASSEGQWDGNEQFF.

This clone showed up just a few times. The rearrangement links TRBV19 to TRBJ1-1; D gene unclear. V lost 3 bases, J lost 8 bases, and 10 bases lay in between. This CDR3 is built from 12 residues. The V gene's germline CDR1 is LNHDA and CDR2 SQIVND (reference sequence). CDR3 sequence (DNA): TGTGCCAGTAGTATCAAAAGGGAAGAAGCTTTCTTT. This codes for CASSIKREEAFF.

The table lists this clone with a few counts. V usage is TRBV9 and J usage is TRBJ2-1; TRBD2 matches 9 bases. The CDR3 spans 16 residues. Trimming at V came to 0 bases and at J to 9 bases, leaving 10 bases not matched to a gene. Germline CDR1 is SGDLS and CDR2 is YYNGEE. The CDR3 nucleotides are TGTGCCAGCAGCGTAGAAGCCGGCGGGGGGGCGATTGAGCAGTTCTTC. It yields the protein CASSVEAGGGAIEQFF.

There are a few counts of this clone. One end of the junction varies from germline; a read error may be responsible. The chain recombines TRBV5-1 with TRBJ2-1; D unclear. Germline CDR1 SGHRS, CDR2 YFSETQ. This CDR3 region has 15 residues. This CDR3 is CASSPWVVTYNEQFF. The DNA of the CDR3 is TGTGCCAGCAGCCCCTGGGTAGTTACTTACAATGAGCAGTTCTTC.

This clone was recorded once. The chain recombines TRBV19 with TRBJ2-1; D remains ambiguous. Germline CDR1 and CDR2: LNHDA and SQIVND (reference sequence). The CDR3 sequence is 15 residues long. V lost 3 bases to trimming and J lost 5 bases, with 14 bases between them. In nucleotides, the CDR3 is TGTGCCAGTAGTATTTCGCGGAGACGAGACAATGAGCAGTTCTTC. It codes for CASSISRRRDNEQFF.

The CDR3 region is CASSFGTANYGYTF. As DNA, the CDR3 is TGTGCCAGCAGCTTCGGGACAGCTAACTATGGCTACACCTTC. The chain carries TRBV5-8 and TRBJ1-2; 7 bases match TRBD1. The V gene's germline CDR1 is SGHTS and CDR2 YDEGEE. V was pared by 2 bases and J by 0 bases, with 1 base of the junction left unmatched. The CDR3 totals 14 residues.

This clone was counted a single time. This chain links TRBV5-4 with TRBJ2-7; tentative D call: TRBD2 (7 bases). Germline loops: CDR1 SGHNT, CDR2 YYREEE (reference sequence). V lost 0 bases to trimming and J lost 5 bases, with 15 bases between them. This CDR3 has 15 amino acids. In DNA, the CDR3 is TGTGCCAGCAGCTTGGTCCTAGGGGGACTAAACGAGCAGTACTTC. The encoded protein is CASSLVLGGLNEQYF.

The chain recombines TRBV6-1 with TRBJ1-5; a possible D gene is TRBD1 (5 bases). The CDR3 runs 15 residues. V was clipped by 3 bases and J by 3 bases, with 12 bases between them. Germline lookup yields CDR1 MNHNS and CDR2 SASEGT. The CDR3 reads CASSDYRGDNQPQHF. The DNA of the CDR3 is TGTGCCAGCAGTGACTACCGGGGCGACAATCAGCCCCAGCATTTT.

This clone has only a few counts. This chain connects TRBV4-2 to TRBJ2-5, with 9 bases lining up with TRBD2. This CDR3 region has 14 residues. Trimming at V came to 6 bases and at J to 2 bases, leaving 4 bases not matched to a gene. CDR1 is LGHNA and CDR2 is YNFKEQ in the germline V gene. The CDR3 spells CASSRLAEQETQYF. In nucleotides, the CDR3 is TGTGCCAGCAGTCGACTAGCGGAACAAGAGACCCAGTACTTC.

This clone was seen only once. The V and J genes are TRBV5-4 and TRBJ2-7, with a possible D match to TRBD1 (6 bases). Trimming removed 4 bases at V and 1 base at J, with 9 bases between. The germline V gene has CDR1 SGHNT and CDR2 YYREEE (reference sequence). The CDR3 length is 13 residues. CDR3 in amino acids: CASSPDRSYEQYF. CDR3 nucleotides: TGTGCCAGCAGCCCGGACAGATCCTACGAGCAGTACTTC.